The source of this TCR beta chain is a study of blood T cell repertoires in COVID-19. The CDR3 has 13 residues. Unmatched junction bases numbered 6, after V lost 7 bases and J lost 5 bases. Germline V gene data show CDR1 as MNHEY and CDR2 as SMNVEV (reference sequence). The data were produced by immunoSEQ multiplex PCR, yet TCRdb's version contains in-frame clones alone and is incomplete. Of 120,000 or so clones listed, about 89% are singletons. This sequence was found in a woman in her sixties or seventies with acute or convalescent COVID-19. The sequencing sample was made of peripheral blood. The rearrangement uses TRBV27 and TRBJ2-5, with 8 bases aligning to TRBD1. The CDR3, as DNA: TGTGCCAGCAAAACGACAGGGGTTGAGACCCAGTACTTC. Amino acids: CASKTTGVETQYF.